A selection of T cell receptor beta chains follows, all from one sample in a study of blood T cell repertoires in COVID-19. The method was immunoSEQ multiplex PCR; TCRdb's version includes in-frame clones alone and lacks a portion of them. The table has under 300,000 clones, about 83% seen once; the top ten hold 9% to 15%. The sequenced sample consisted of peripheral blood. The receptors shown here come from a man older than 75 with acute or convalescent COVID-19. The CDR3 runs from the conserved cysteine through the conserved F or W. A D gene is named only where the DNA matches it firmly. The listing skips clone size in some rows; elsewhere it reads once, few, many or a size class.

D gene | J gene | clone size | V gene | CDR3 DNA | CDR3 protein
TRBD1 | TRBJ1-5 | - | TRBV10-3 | TGTGCCACCGCTCCAGGGGGCGGGAATCAGCCCCAGCATTTT | CATAPGGGNQPQHF
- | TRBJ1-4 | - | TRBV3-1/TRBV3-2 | TGTGCCAGCAGCCAGGGGGGAGCCCATATCAAACTGTTTTTT | CASSQGGAHIKLFF
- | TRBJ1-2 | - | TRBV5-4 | TGTGCCAGCAGCTTGGACGGCACAGGGAACTACGGCTACACCTTC | CASSLDGTGNYGYTF
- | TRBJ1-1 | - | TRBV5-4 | TGTGCCAGCAGCGGTGGGAGTCCAGGATTGAACACTGAAGCTTTCTTT | CASSGGSPGLNTEAFF
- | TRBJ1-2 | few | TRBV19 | TGTGCCAGTAGTAATTCGGGGAACTATGGCTACACCTTC | CASSNSGNYGYTF
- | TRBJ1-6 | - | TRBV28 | TGTGCCAGCAGTTTCGCACAGGCGTATTCACCCCTCCACTTT | CASSFAQAYSPLHF
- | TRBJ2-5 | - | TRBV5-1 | TGCGCCAGCAGCTTTTCCGGACTTAGGGGGCAAGAGACCCAGTACTTC | CASSFSGLRGQETQYF
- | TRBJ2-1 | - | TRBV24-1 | TGTGCCACCAGTGTCACAGGGGGACTAGCAGGAGAGCAGTTCTTC | CATSVTGGLAGEQFF
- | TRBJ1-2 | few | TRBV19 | TGTGCCAGTAGGTCGGTTCTCATTAATGGCTACACCTTC | CASRSVLINGYTF
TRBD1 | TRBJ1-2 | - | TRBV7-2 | TGTGCCAGCAGCTTGATGCTGGGACAGGGTGGCTATGGCTACACCTTC | CASSLMLGQGGYGYTF
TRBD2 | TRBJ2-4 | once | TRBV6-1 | TGTGCCAGCAGTGAACGTGGGCGGGGGGGAAACATTCAGTACTTC | CASSERGRGGNIQYF
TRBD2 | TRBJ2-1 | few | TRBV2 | TGTGCCAGCAGGGGACTAGCGGGGGGGCAGTACAATGAGCAGTTCTTC | CASRGLAGGQYNEQFF
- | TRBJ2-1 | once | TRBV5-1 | TGCGCCAGCTCCGGTGGGCAGGGAACCTACAATGAGCAGTTCTTC | CASSGGQGTYNEQFF
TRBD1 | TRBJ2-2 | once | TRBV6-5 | TGTGCCAGCAGCCGAGACAGGGTCAGAGCCGGGGAGCTGTTTTTT | CASSRDRVRAGELFF
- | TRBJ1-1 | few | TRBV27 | TGTGCCAGCAGTCTCTTGCGGGGCAACACTGAAGCTTTCTTT | CASSLLRGNTEAFF
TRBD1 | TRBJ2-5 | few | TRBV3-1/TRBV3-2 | TGTGCCAGCAGCCAAGTCACAGGGGGCCCTCCGACCCAGTACTTC | CASSQVTGGPPTQYF
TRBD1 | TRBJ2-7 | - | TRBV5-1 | TGCGCCAGCAGCTCGGATTTAGGACAGGGCTACGAGCAGTACTTC | CASSSDLGQGYEQYF
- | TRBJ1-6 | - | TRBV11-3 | TGTGCCAGCCCCTACGGGAACAGGGTAATTGATAATTCACCCCTCCACTTT | CASPYGNRVIDNSPLHF
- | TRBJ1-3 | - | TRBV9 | TGTGCCAGCAGCCCCCTAGCAGCCTCTGGAAACACCATATATTTT | CASSPLAASGNTIYF
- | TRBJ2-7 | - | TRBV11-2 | TGTGCCAGCAGCTTAGTTGCGACATTGAATTACGAGCAGTACTTC | CASSLVATLNYEQYF
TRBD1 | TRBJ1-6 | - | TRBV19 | TGTGCCAGTAGCCGGACCGGGACAGGAGTCTATAATTCACCCCTCCACTTT | CASSRTGTGVYNSPLHF
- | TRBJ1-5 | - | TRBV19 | TGTGCCAGTAGTATCGGGGGACCTAATCAGCCCCAGCATTTT | CASSIGGPNQPQHF
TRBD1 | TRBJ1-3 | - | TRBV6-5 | TGTGCCCTCTCCCCAGACGGGACAGCTGGAAACACCATATATTTT | CALSPDGTAGNTIYF
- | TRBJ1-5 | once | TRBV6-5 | TGTGCCAGTGCCCGAGGAGATAGCAATCAGCCCCAGCATTTT | CASARGDSNQPQHF
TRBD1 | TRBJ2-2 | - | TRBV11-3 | TGTGCCAGCGTGTCAGGGGGCTTAATAGGCGGGGAGCTGTTTTTT | CASVSGGLIGGELFF
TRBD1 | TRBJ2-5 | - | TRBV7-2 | TGTGCCAGCAGCCCGCGGACAGGGCGGCGAGAGACCCAGTACTTC | CASSPRTGRRETQYF
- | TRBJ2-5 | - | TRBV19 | TGTGCCAGTAGTATGAGGGCGCTAGGGGAGACCCAGTACTTC | CASSMRALGETQYF
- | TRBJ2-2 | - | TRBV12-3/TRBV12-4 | TGTGCCAGCAGTTTTTACGGGAGTGGGGAGCTGTTTTTT | CASSFYGSGELFF
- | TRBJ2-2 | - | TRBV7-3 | TGTGCCAGCAGCTTAACGGCTTCCGGGGAGCTGTTTTTT | CASSLTASGELFF
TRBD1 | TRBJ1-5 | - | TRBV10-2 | TGCGCCAGCAGCTGGGGGACAGATAGCAATCAGCCCCAGCATTTT | CASSWGTDSNQPQHF
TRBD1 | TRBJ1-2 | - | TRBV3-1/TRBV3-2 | TGTGCCAGCAGCCAAGTCTCGACAGGGGGCGGCTACACCTTC | CASSQVSTGGGYTF
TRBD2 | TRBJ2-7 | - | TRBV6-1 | TGTGCCAGTGGACTAGCGGGGACCAACGAGCAGTACTTC | CASGLAGTNEQYF
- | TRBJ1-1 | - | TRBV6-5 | TGTGCCAGCAGTTACTCGAGGAGGGGTGCGACTGAAGCTTTCTTT | CASSYSRRGATEAFF
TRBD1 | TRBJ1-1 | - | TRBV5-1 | TGCGCCAGCAGCCGCACAGGGGTGGGGACTGAAGCTTTCTTT | CASSRTGVGTEAFF
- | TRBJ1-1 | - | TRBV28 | TGTGCCAGCGGTGTAACCGGGACACGTTCGTCTGAAGCTTTCTTT | CASGVTGTRSSEAFF
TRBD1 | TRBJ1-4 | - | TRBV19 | TGTGCCAGTAGACAGGGGGCAAATGAAAAACTGTTTTTT | CASRQGANEKLFF
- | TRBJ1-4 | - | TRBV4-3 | TGCGCCAGCAGCCAAGACACAGGGCCTAATGAAAAACTGTTTTTT | CASSQDTGPNEKLFF
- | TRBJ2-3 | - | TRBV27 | TGTGCCAGCAGTTTAGACGGGATACGCACAGATACGCAGTATTTT | CASSLDGIRTDTQYF
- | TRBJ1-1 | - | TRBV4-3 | TGCGCCAGCAGCCCCGAGGGGGGGATCGTGAACACTGAAGCTTTCTTT | CASSPEGGIVNTEAFF
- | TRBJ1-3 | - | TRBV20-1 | TGCAGTGCCAGGGCTGGAAACACCATATATTTT | CSARAGNTIYF
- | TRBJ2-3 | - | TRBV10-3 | TGTGCCATCAGTGAGTCGGGGGGAATTCATACGCAGTATTTT | CAISESGGIHTQYF
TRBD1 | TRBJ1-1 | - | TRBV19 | TGTGCCAGTAGTACGACAGGGGCGACTGAAGCTTTCTTT | CASSTTGATEAFF
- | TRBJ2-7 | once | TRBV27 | TGTGCCAGCAGTAGGGGGACAAACATATACGAGCAGTACTTC | CASSRGTNIYEQYF
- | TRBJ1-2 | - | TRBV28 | TGTGCCAGCAGCCCCCCATGGGAGAGGGCGCAGGGCTACACCTTC | CASSPPWERAQGYTF
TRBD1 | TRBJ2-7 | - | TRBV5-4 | TGTGCCAGCAGCTCGTCCCCGGGACAGGGGCCCCCGGAGAACTTC | CASSSSPGQGPPENF
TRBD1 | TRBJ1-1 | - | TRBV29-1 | TGCAGCGTTGAGACACTCGGACAGGGCAACACTGAAGCTTTCTTT | CSVETLGQGNTEAFF
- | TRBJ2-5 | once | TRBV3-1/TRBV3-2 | TGTGCCAGCAGCCCTGCCCGACTCTACCAAGAGACCCAGTACTTC | CASSPARLYQETQYF
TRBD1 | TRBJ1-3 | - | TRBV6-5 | TGTGCCAGCACTTTACAGGGGGCCGCGGGAAACACCATATATTTT | CASTLQGAAGNTIYF